Sequencing of this T cell receptor beta chain was carried out in a study of beta chain features in type 1 diabetes. Points from the study as a whole: PCR might preferentially amplify shorter templates, equally in patients and controls. For type 1 diabetes patients, VDJ junctions showed fewer insertions and more deletions. For cells with high TCR expression, cDNA sequencing could yield over-representation.

The table lists this clone with a few counts. What it binds is unknown. Every isolated RNA sample was fully reverse transcribed, so sequencing captured expressed TCRB transcripts. Here immunoSEQ multiplex PCR was the method, and the copy in TCRdb shows in-frame clones only, minus some. The sample lists 970,000 or so clones, 15% to 20% occurring once. The CDR3 sequence is 14 residues long. Looked up from germline, CDR1 is SGHDN and CDR2 is FVKESK. Trimming stripped 5 bases from V and 0 bases from J, with 10 bases between. The sample was naive CD4+ T cells from blood. The J gene is TRBJ2-5, the V gene TRBV14, with a possible D match to TRBD2 (6 bases). The sequence was collected from a woman under 30 in good health. CDR3 coding DNA: TGTGCCAGCAGCTACCGGGACTACCAAGAGACCCAGTACTTC. Protein sequence: CASSYRDYQETQYF.